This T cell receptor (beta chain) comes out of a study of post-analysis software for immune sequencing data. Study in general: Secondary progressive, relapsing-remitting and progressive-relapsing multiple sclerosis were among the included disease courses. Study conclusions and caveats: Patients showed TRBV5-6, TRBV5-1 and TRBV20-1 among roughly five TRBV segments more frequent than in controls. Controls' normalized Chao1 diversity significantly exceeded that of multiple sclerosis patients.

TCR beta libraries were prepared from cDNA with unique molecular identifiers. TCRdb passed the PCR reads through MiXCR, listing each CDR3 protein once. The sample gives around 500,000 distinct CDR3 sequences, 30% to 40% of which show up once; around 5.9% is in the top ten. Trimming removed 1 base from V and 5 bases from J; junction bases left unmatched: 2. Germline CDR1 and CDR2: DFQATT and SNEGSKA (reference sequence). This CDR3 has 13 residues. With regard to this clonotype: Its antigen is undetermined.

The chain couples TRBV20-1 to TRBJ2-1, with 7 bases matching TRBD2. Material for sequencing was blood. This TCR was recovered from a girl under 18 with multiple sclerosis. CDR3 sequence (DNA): TGCAGTGCTAGAGGACTAGCACACAATGAGCAGTTCTTC. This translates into CSARGLAHNEQFF.